These T cell receptor beta chains were read from a single sample in a study of T cells in localized non-small cell lung cancer. The assay was immunoSEQ multiplex PCR, and TCRdb's table has in-frame clones only and misses some. This sample has about 3,200 clones; about 23% occur once, and the top ten carry roughly 23%. The specimen was lung tumor tissue, collected before any cancer treatment. Receptors originate from a man aged 35 to 70 with stage I lung adenocarcinoma. CDR3s include the opening cysteine and the closing phenylalanine or tryptophan. D genes are given only for firm matches. A clone size is listed for some rows: how often the clone was seen (once, few, many), or a class if it is expanded.

d_call j_call v_call clone_size cdr3_aa cdr3_nt
TRBD2 TRBJ2-3 TRBV30 . CAWSVGGAVTDTQYF TGTGCCTGGAGTGTCGGGGGGGCTGTTACAGATACGCAGTATTTT
TRBD1 TRBJ2-7 TRBV19 once CASSPAGQGYEQYF TGTGCCAGTAGTCCGGCGGGACAGGGATACGAGCAGTACTTC
TRBD1 TRBJ1-1 TRBV15 few CATSPRQGRETEAFF TGTGCCACCAGCCCCCGACAGGGAAGAGAAACTGAAGCTTTCTTT
. TRBJ1-5 TRBV30 few CAWNSPNQPQHF TGTGCCTGGAACAGTCCCAATCAGCCCCAGCATTTT
. TRBJ1-1 TRBV19 medium-sized CATQRGANTEAFF TGTGCCACCCAGAGGGGGGCAAACACTGAAGCTTTCTTT
. TRBJ2-3 TRBV29-1 once CSVERDLDTQYF TGCAGCGTTGAACGGGACTTAGATACGCAGTATTTT
TRBD1 TRBJ2-7 TRBV4-1 . CASSQPTRGSAPPLRYF TGCGCCAGCAGCCAACCTACCAGGGGGTCCGCGCCCCCTCTCCGGTACTTC
. TRBJ1-1 TRBV6-8 few CAIRAPTGNTEAFF TGTGCCATCAGAGCGCCGACAGGGAACACTGAAGCTTTCTTT
. TRBJ2-6 TRBV19 . CASSATRGSGANVLTF TGTGCCAGTAGCGCCACCAGGGGATCTGGGGCCAACGTCCTGACTTTC
. TRBJ1-5 TRBV19 . CASSIQLGQPQHF TGTGCCAGTAGTATACAATTGGGTCAGCCCCAGCATTTT
. TRBJ1-1 TRBV5-1 . CASSLGEGITEAFF TGCGCCAGCAGCTTGGGGGAGGGTATCACTGAAGCTTTCTTT
TRBD1 TRBJ2-7 TRBV11-3 many CASSFFSRQGNYEQYF TGTGCCAGCAGCTTCTTTTCGCGACAGGGGAACTACGAGCAGTACTTC
. TRBJ1-5 TRBV30 . CAWSLGGSNQPQHF TGTGCCTGGAGTCTTGGGGGCAGCAATCAGCCCCAGCATTTT
. TRBJ2-3 TRBV18 . CASSPQGGSDTQYF TGTGCCAGCTCACCCCAAGGTGGTTCAGATACGCAGTATTTT
TRBD1 TRBJ1-1 TRBV5-1 . CASSFGTGLNTEAFF TGCGCCAGCAGCTTTGGGACAGGGTTGAACACTGAAGCTTTCTTT
TRBD1 TRBJ2-6 TRBV10-2 large CATSTGGPSGANVLTF TGCGCCACCTCGACAGGGGGCCCTTCTGGGGCCAACGTCCTGACTTTC
TRBD1 TRBJ2-7 TRBV19 few CASSIGTGGNEQYF TGTGCCAGTAGTATTGGGACAGGGGGCAACGAGCAGTACTTC
. TRBJ1-6 TRBV28 . CASSSFFTGYNSPLHF TGTGCCAGCAGTTCCTTCTTCACAGGGTATAATTCACCCCTCCACTTT
TRBD2 TRBJ2-1 TRBV9 few CASRAGTSYLRNEQFF TGTGCCAGCAGGGCCGGGACTAGCTATTTGAGGAATGAGCAGTTCTTC
. TRBJ1-2 TRBV15 . CATSSTGNVFYGYTF TGTGCCACCAGCAGTACAGGGAATGTTTTCTATGGCTACACCTTC
. TRBJ2-2 TRBV11-3 few CASNTQGGGTGELFF TGTGCCAGCAACACGCAGGGGGGTGGCACCGGGGAGCTGTTTTTT
. TRBJ2-2 TRBV4-1 . CAGQELVGTGELFF TGCGCCGGTCAGGAACTAGTTGGTACCGGGGAGCTGTTTTTT
. TRBJ1-1 TRBV29-1 few CSVEDLFVDTEAFF TGCAGCGTTGAAGATCTATTTGTGGACACTGAAGCTTTCTTT
. TRBJ2-1 TRBV29-1 . CSVAKEGGINNEQFF TGCAGCGTCGCTAAGGAGGGGGGAATAAACAATGAGCAGTTCTTC
TRBD1 TRBJ2-7 TRBV7-8 few CASGTGVYYEQYF TGTGCCAGCGGGACAGGCGTATACTACGAGCAGTACTTC
. TRBJ1-1 TRBV9 medium-sized CASSVGVGEAFF TGTGCCAGCAGTGTGGGAGTCGGTGAAGCTTTCTTT
. TRBJ1-6 TRBV6-8 few CASRERGSNSPLHF TGTGCCAGCAGGGAAAGGGGATCTAATTCACCCCTCCACTTT
. TRBJ1-2 TRBV7-2 many CASSLNGGYGYTF TGTGCCAGCAGCTTAAATGGGGGGTATGGCTACACCTTC
. TRBJ2-3 TRBV5-1 . CASSLGGVRDTQYF TGCGCCAGCAGCTTAGGCGGGGTGAGGGATACGCAGTATTTT